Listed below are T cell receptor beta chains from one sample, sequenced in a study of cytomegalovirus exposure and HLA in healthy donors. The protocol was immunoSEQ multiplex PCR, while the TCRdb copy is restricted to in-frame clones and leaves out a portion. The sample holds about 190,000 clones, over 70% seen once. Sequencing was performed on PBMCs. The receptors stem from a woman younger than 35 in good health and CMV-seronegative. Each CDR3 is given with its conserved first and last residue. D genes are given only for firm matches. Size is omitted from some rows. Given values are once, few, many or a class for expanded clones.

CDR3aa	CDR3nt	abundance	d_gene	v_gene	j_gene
CASSSHGELGSYNEQFF	TGTGCCAGCAGCTCACACGGGGAGCTGGGCTCCTACAATGAGCAGTTCTTC	-	-	TRBV11-2	TRBJ2-1
CASSLARGEAYEQYF	TGTGCCAGCAGCTTAGCGCGAGGAGAGGCCTACGAGCAGTACTTC	-	-	TRBV7-6	TRBJ2-7
CASSPGGDVTYEQYF	TGTGCCAGTAGTCCCGGCGGGGACGTTACCTACGAGCAGTACTTC	-	-	TRBV19	TRBJ2-7
CATSRDIQTSTDTQYF	TGTGCCACCAGCAGAGATATCCAGACTAGCACAGATACGCAGTATTTT	-	-	TRBV15	TRBJ2-3
CASSPTDYGYTF	TGTGCCAGCAGCCCCACGGACTATGGCTACACCTTC	-	-	TRBV5-8	TRBJ1-2
CSVPLAAGTGGPSTDTQYF	TGCAGCGTTCCCCTAGCGGCAGGGACGGGAGGGCCCTCCACAGATACGCAGTATTTT	-	TRBD2	TRBV29-1	TRBJ2-3
CASSSPAQTGFPNTEAFF	TGTGCCAGCAGCTCCCCCGCACAAACAGGGTTCCCGAACACTGAAGCTTTCTTT	-	-	TRBV7-9	TRBJ1-1
CASSQDGSSGNTIYF	TGTGCCAGCAGCCAGGACGGGAGCTCTGGAAACACCATATATTTT	-	-	TRBV7-9	TRBJ1-3
CASSLGAGHNEQFF	TGTGCCTCCTCCCTGGGAGCGGGCCACAATGAGCAGTTCTTC	few	-	TRBV30	TRBJ2-1
CASIRRFGEKLFF	TGTGCCAGCATCAGGAGGTTTGGTGAAAAACTGTTTTTT	few	-	TRBV2	TRBJ1-4
CSVEENRSRYGYTF	TGCAGCGTTGAAGAAAACAGGTCTCGCTATGGCTACACCTTC	-	-	TRBV29-1	TRBJ1-2
CAISESRARDYEQYF	TGTGCCATCAGTGAGTCTCGGGCCAGGGACTACGAGCAGTACTTC	-	-	TRBV10-3	TRBJ2-7
CASSEGQGPSYEQYF	TGTGCCAGCAGTGAAGGGCAGGGGCCCTCCTACGAGCAGTACTTC	-	-	TRBV6-1	TRBJ2-7
CASSPPRSGNTIYF	TGTGCCAGCAGCCCCCCCCGCTCTGGAAACACCATATATTTT	-	-	TRBV7-9	TRBJ1-3
CATSREASSTGELFF	TGTGCCACCAGCAGAGAGGCTAGTAGCACCGGGGAGCTGTTTTTT	-	-	TRBV15	TRBJ2-2
CSVGGSSGSLDTQYF	TGCAGCGTTGGGGGGTCTAGCGGGAGTTTGGATACGCAGTATTTT	-	TRBD2	TRBV29-1	TRBJ2-3
CASSPGGAWNYGMFF	TGCGCCAGCAGCCCGGGGGGTGCCTGGAATTACGGGATGTTCTTC	-	TRBD2	TRBV4-3	TRBJ2-1
CASSRGRGDTQYF	TGTGCCAGCAGCCGTGGAAGAGGGGATACGCAGTATTTT	few	-	TRBV28	TRBJ2-3
CASSDRPGGELFF	TGCGCCAGCAGCGACCGACCAGGCGGGGAGCTGTTTTTT	-	-	TRBV5-1	TRBJ2-2
CASSRLAEGPYQETQYF	TGTGCCAGCAGTCGGCTAGCGGAGGGGCCGTACCAAGAGACCCAGTACTTC	-	TRBD2	TRBV28	TRBJ2-5
CASSSTGTGTTEAFF	TGCGCCAGCAGCTCCACCGGGACAGGGACCACTGAAGCTTTCTTT	few	TRBD1	TRBV5-1	TRBJ1-1
CASSRTSGLSGANVLTF	TGTGCCAGCAGCAGGACTAGCGGGCTCTCTGGGGCCAACGTCCTGACTTTC	-	TRBD2	TRBV5-4	TRBJ2-6
CASSLVDGNTIYF	TGTGCCAGCAGCTTAGTAGATGGAAACACCATATATTTT	-	-	TRBV7-2	TRBJ1-3
CASKDGTGVSEQFF	TGCGCCAGCAAGGACGGGACAGGTGTCAGTGAGCAGTTCTTC	-	TRBD1	TRBV10-2	TRBJ2-1
CASSPAEGARLSSGNTIYF	TGTGCCAGCAGCCCAGCCGAAGGGGCGCGTTTGAGCTCTGGAAACACCATATATTTT	-	-	TRBV7-2	TRBJ1-3
CASSVDVRQGANEQYF	TGTGCCAGCAGCGTAGACGTAAGACAGGGGGCAAACGAGCAGTACTTC	few	TRBD1	TRBV9	TRBJ2-7
CASSQDRDTADTQYF	TGCGCCAGCAGCCAAGACCGGGACACTGCAGATACGCAGTATTTT	-	-	TRBV4-1	TRBJ2-3
CASSSTGETSPLHF	TGCGCCAGCAGCTCAACAGGGGAAACTTCACCCCTCCACTTT	-	TRBD1	TRBV5-1	TRBJ1-6
CASSLGRHSTDTQYF	TGTGCCAGCAGCTTGGGCCGACATAGCACAGATACGCAGTATTTT	-	-	TRBV7-8	TRBJ2-3
CASRGGQGNYGYTF	TGTGCCAGCAGGGGGGGACAGGGAAACTATGGCTACACCTTC	-	TRBD1	TRBV28	TRBJ1-2
CASSPGQGREQYF	TGTGCCAGCAGTCCCGGACAGGGTAGAGAGCAGTACTTC	-	TRBD1	TRBV27	TRBJ2-7
CASSQDETSGERYEQYF	TGCGCCAGCAGCCAAGATGAGACTAGCGGGGAACGCTACGAGCAGTACTTC	-	TRBD2	TRBV4-1	TRBJ2-7